The 2 T cell receptor beta chains presented below share a single source sample, sequenced in a study of T cells in Graves' hyperthyroidism and ophthalmopathy. Amplification of TCR beta CDR3 regions used RNA as the template. A first-round RT-PCR of the TCR CDR3 used the HTBI primer set. TCRdb re-called the multiplex PCR reads through MiXCR, storing one row per CDR3 protein. In the table there are about 360,000 distinct CDR3 sequences, about 18% of which are singletons. Sequences were obtained from blood. All receptors come from a woman aged 18 to 35 with Graves' hyperthyroidism.

This clonotype was seen ten or more times. This rearrangement joins TRBV6-5 to TRBJ1-1; D unclear. The CDR3 has 15 residues. Trimming stripped 2 bases from V and 4 bases from J, with 14 bases between. Germline CDR1 and CDR2: MNHEY and SVGAGI. Here the CDR3 reads CASSYDRRASTEAFF. DNA of the CDR3: TGTGCCAGCAGTTACGACCGGCGGGCGAGCACTGAAGCTTTCTTT.

This clonotype was seen ten or more times. The chain has TRBV28 and TRBJ2-5; 10 bases line up with TRBD1. V gave up 8 bases and J gave up 0 bases; unmatched junction bases: 3. The CDR3 has 14 amino acids. The germline V gene encodes CDR1 MDHEN and CDR2 SYDVKM. The CDR3 sequence is CASLDRGDQETQYF. CDR3 coding DNA: TGTGCCAGCTTGGACAGGGGGGACCAAGAGACCCAGTACTTC.